Shown below are 19 T cell receptor beta chains from a single sample sequenced in a study of T-cell memory formation after mild COVID-19. TCRdb itself ran the 5' RACE reads through MiXCR, one entry per CDR3 protein. The repertoire holds about 400,000 distinct CDR3 sequences, with about an eighth as singletons. Sample: PBMCs or a T cell subset sorted from them (not recorded which). Every receptor here comes from a man between 18 and 35 years old who had mild COVID-19 (a few samples of this study predate the infection). Cell type and time point are not known.

This clonotype appeared a few times. The chain uses TRBV5-1 and TRBJ1-1, with D tentatively TRBD1 (5 bases). V was cut by 4 bases and J by 4 bases, with 11 bases left in between. Germline-derived CDR1 and CDR2 are SGHRS and YFSETQ. This CDR3 region has 13 residues. The CDR3 spells CASSGRVGTEAFF. In DNA, the CDR3 is TGCGCCAGCAGCGGCAGGGTGGGCACTGAAGCTTTCTTT.

The chain combines TRBV5-1 with TRBJ1-1, with a weak D call TRBD1 (5 bases). This CDR3 contains 13 residues. In germline, CDR1 is SGHRS, CDR2 YFSETQ. V gave up 1 base and J gave up 5 bases, with 9 bases separating them. CDR3 loop: CASSLLRGTEAFF. CDR3 bases: TGCGCCAGCAGCTTGTTACGGGGGACTGAAGCTTTCTTT.

This chain links TRBV19 with TRBJ1-1; no clear D gene. V was trimmed by 2 bases and J by 4 bases, leaving 14 bases between them. The length of the CDR3 is 15 residues. From germline, CDR1 is LNHDA and CDR2 SQIVND (reference sequence). The CDR3 spells CASSISRGKATEAFF. In DNA, the CDR3 is TGTGCCAGTAGTATATCGCGGGGAAAGGCCACTGAAGCTTTCTTT. The variable domain in full, with the rest retrieved from reference TRBV19 and TRBJ1-1, is DGGITQSPKYLFRKEGQNVTLSCEQNLNHDAMYWYRQDPGQGLRLIYYSQIVNDFQKGDIAEGYSVSREKKESFPLTVTSAQKNPTAFYLCASSISRGKATEAFFGQGTRLTVV.

This clonotype appeared many times. V is TRBV5-1 and J is TRBJ2-2; D call uncertain. CDR3 size: 14 residues. The germline V and J ends were trimmed by 2 bases and 4 bases, with 9 bases remaining between them. Germline V gives CDR1 SGHRS, CDR2 YFSETQ. CDR3 sequence (DNA): TGCGCCAGCAGCTTTGTAGGAACCACCGGGGAGCTGTTTTTT. This encodes CASSFVGTTGELFF.

V gene TRBV11-3 combines with J gene TRBJ1-1; 7 bases fit TRBD1. The CDR3 length is 15 residues. CDR1 is SGHNT, CDR2 YENEEA, per germline. The ends lost 5 bases at V and 0 bases at J; junction bases unmatched: 6. In DNA, the CDR3 is TGTGCCAGCAGCCCGAGGGACAGTATGAACACTGAAGCTTTCTTT. Its translation: CASSPRDSMNTEAFF.

This clonotype was observed many times. The chain links TRBV6-5 to TRBJ2-2; 7 nucleotides line up with TRBD1. The junction had 5 bases not matched to a gene; V was cut back by 5 bases and J by 5 bases. There are 14 residues in the CDR3. Germline V gene sequence: CDR1 MNHEY, CDR2 SVGAGI. The CDR3 reads CASSPDRATGELFF. Here the CDR3 DNA reads TGTGCCAGCAGTCCCGACAGGGCGACCGGGGAGCTGTTTTTT.

This clonotype occurred a few times. Here the CDR3 DNA reads TGTGCCAGCAGCGCCCTATGGACAGGGGGCAATGAGCAGTTCTTC. Its protein is CASSALWTGGNEQFF. The chain combines TRBV7-2 with TRBJ2-1; 10 bases are a match to TRBD1. V shed 5 bases and J 6 bases; nucleotides not matched to a gene: 7. The CDR3 contains 15 residues. Germline assignment: CDR1 SGHTA and CDR2 FQGNSA.

Only a few counts were recorded for this clonotype. This chain connects TRBV5-6 to TRBJ1-2; D may be TRBD1 (5 bases). Germline CDR1 reads SGHDT; CDR2 reads YYEEEE. V was cut by 0 bases and J by 8 bases, with 14 bases left in between. This CDR3 spans 14 amino acids. The CDR3 DNA is TGTGCCAGCAGCTTGGGGCAGGGAAAAGGAGGCTACACCTTC. Its protein is CASSLGQGKGGYTF.

The chain couples TRBV4-3 to TRBJ2-6; possibly TRBD1 for D (6 bases). CDR1 is LGHNA and CDR2 is YSLEER in the germline V gene. This CDR3 region has 17 residues. V shed 1 base and J shed 0 bases, with 10 bases lying between them. CDR3: CASSQGHRVSGANVLTF. CDR3 bases: TGCGCCAGCAGCCAAGGGCACAGGGTCTCTGGGGCCAACGTCCTGACTTTC.

Concerning this clonotype: A junction boundary mismatches the germline segment, possibly from a read error. The gene calls are TRBV2 and TRBJ1-2, with D maybe TRBD1 (6 bases). This CDR3 is 17 amino acids long. Germline CDR1 is SNHLY and CDR2 is FYNNEI. The CDR3 sequence: CASSEAQGQRTKYGYTF. In DNA form, the CDR3 reads TGTGCCAGCAGTGAAGCGCAAGGACAGCGAACTAAGTATGGCTACACCTTC.

This clonotype has a count of ten or more. The chain employs TRBV7-2 and TRBJ2-5; either TRBD1 or TRBD2 may fit D (5 bases each). The CDR3 contains 14 residues. The germline CDR1 and CDR2 sequences are SGHTA and FQGNSA. V lost 5 bases, J lost 5 bases, and 15 bases lay in between. CDR3 bases: TGTGCCAGCAGCCTCTCGTCCGGGACGGAGACCCAGTACTTC. The encoded protein is CASSLSSGTETQYF.

In its sample, this clonotype was seen many times. The chain links TRBV20-1 to TRBJ2-2; TRBD1 agrees at 9 bases. The CDR3 sequence is 16 residues long. V lost 2 bases, J lost 5 bases, and 9 bases stayed unmatched. The germline V gene encodes CDR1 DFQATT and CDR2 SNEGSKA (reference sequence). The CDR3 DNA is TGCAGTGCTAGAAATGGGGGACAGGGAGGAACCGGGGAGCTGTTTTTT. Protein sequence: CSARNGGQGGTGELFF.

This clonotype appeared once. The V and J genes are TRBV20-1 and TRBJ1-1; D not resolved. CDR1 DFQATT and CDR2 SNEGSKA come from the germline V gene (reference sequence). The V and J ends lost 0 bases and 2 bases respectively, with 10 bases between them. The CDR3 is 14 amino acids. The CDR3 nucleotides are TGCAGTGCTAGAGAGAACTCGGGTAACACTGAAGCTTTCTTT. It yields the protein CSARENSGNTEAFF.

The rearrangement links TRBV29-1 to TRBJ2-2; 7 bases agree with TRBD1. Germline CDR1 is SQVTM and CDR2 is ANQGSEA. V was clipped by 4 bases and J by 5 bases; unmatched bases: 1. The CDR3 loop spans 12 amino acids. CDR3 DNA sequence: TGCAGCGTTGCAGGGGGAACCGGGGAGCTGTTTTTT. This sequence encodes CSVAGGTGELFF.

This clonotype was seen repeatedly, ten times or more. The genes are TRBV7-6 and TRBJ2-1; D gene ambiguous. This CDR3 is built from 15 residues. CDR1 is SGHVS and CDR2 is FNYEAQ in the germline V gene. The V gene lost 4 bases and the J gene lost 0 bases, with 10 bases spanning the gap. CDR3 sequence: CASSSDLSSYNEQFF. Written as DNA, the CDR3 is TGTGCCAGCAGCTCGGACCTTAGCTCCTACAATGAGCAGTTCTTC.

This clonotype was seen only a few times. This chain joins TRBV4-3 and TRBJ2-2; D remains unclear. Looked up from germline, CDR1 is LGHNA and CDR2 is YSLEER. V was shortened by 4 bases and J by 1 base, with 4 bases between the two germline ends. The CDR3 totals 13 residues. In DNA, the CDR3 is TGCGCCAGCAGCCCGCAGAACACCGGGGAGCTGTTTTTT. This sequence encodes CASSPQNTGELFF.

The genes are TRBV20-1 and TRBJ1-6, with 8 positions matching TRBD1. This CDR3 comprises 16 residues. The germline V gene encodes CDR1 DFQATT and CDR2 SNEGSKA (reference sequence). V gave up 0 bases and J gave up 14 bases; unmatched junction bases: 15. The CDR3 DNA follows: TGCAGTGCTAGAGATAGACTGAAGGACAGGGTGAAGGCCCTCCACTTT. Its translation is CSARDRLKDRVKALHF.

This chain connects TRBV3-1 to TRBJ2-7; TRBD1 might be the D (5 bases). CDR3 size: 14 residues. Trimming removed 4 bases from V and 2 bases from J, with 12 bases in between. CDR1 is LGHDT and CDR2 is YNNKEL in the germline V gene (reference sequence). The CDR3 nucleotides read TGTGCCAGCAGCCCACACGACAGACCCTACGAGCAGTACTTC. Translation: CASSPHDRPYEQYF.

The chain couples TRBV7-2 to TRBJ2-3, with D perhaps matching TRBD1 (5 bases). Germline V gene lookup returns CDR1 SGHTA and CDR2 FQGNSA. The CDR3 runs to 13 residues. Between the trimmed V and J ends, which lost 0 bases and 13 bases, there was a span of 14 bases. CDR3 in amino acids: CASSLAGPDTEYF. CDR3 DNA sequence: TGTGCCAGCAGCTTAGCGGGGCCAGACACAGAGTATTTT.